Presented here are 8 T cell receptor beta chains from one specimen sequenced in a study of T cell repertoires in cytomegalovirus infection. What these receptors recognize is not known. Using its own MiXCR run on the reads, TCRdb lists one record per CDR3 protein. The sample lists about 100,000 distinct CDR3 sequences, roughly two fifths seen once, with about two thirds in the top ten. Sample: CD8+ T cells from cultured PBMCs, taken from culture after CMV antigen stimulation. Receptor source: a human donor in good health (CMV status not recorded). Some clones in this sample may be carry-over from other donors' samples.

This clonotype was detected ten times or more. The chain carries TRBV7-9 and TRBJ2-7, with D unclear. Trimming took off 5 bases at V and 1 base at J, with 9 bases between the two ends. CDR3 length equals 13 residues. CDR1 is SEHNR, CDR2 FQNEAQ, per germline (reference sequence). CDR3 bases: TGTGCCAGCAGCCCGACAAGTTCCTACGAGCAGTACTTC. Its protein is CASSPTSSYEQYF.

This chain links TRBV7-2 with TRBJ1-1; tentative D call: TRBD1 (5 bases). This CDR3 contains 17 residues. The germline V gene has CDR1 SGHTA and CDR2 FQGNSA. V gave up 4 bases and J gave up 0 bases, with 18 bases separating them. The CDR3 region is CASSSGGSGQLNTEAFF. The CDR3 DNA sequence: TGTGCCAGCAGCTCCGGGGGGAGCGGACAACTGAACACTGAAGCTTTCTTT.

The chain uses TRBV12-3 or TRBV12-4 and TRBJ1-2; TRBD1 might be the D (5 bases). Trimming stripped 5 bases from V and 6 bases from J, with 16 bases between. The CDR3 totals 14 residues. CDR3 coding DNA: TGTGCCAGCAGTCCGACGGGGGTCAGGAATGGCTACACCTTC. Translation: CASSPTGVRNGYTF.

The gene calls are TRBV30 and TRBJ1-1; TRBD1 might be the D (6 bases). There are 11 residues in the CDR3. The V and J ends lost 3 bases and 11 bases respectively, with 13 bases between them. CDR1 is GTSNPN and CDR2 is SVGIG in the germline V gene (reference sequence). The CDR3 region has the DNA TGTGCCTGGAGGGGGGAAAGGGGGGCTTTCTTT. Encoded protein: CAWRGERGAFF. Using reference TRBV30 and TRBJ1-1 for the parts outside the CDR3, the full variable domain is SQTIHQWPATLVQPVGSPLSLECTVEGTSNPNLYWYRQAAGRGLQLLFYSVGIGQISSEVPQNLSASRPQDRQFILSSKKLLLSDSGFYLCAWRGERGAFFGQGTRLTVV.

This clonotype occurred a few times. The chain is built from TRBV5-6 and TRBJ1-3; TRBD1 matches 8 bases. The J segment lost 4 bases and the V segment lost 4 bases, leaving 13 bases of the junction unmatched. The CDR3 sequence is 17 residues long. In germline, CDR1 is SGHDT, CDR2 YYEEEE. CDR3 sequence: CASSRTGTGLSGNTIYF. The CDR3 coding sequence is TGTGCCAGCAGCCGCACCGGGACAGGACTTTCAGGAAACACCATATATTTT.

This clonotype showed up many times. The gene calls are TRBV27 and TRBJ1-1, with unresolved D. V was cut by 2 bases and J by 3 bases, with 7 bases left in between. Per the germline V gene, CDR1 is MNHEY and CDR2 is SMNVEV (reference sequence). This CDR3 has 13 amino acids. Here the CDR3 reads CASSLLAYTEAFF. In DNA, the CDR3 is TGTGCCAGCAGTTTACTCGCCTACACTGAAGCTTTCTTT.

This clonotype was seen a handful of times. The rearrangement links TRBV20-1 to TRBJ2-7; 8 bases agree with TRBD2. Germline CDR1 is DFQATT and CDR2 is SNEGSKA (reference sequence). The CDR3 runs 14 residues. The V gene end was trimmed by 0 bases and the J gene end by 3 bases; junction bases not matched to a gene: 4. CDR3 amino acids: CSARDLRGDYEQYF. In nucleotides, the CDR3 is TGCAGTGCTAGAGATCTGCGGGGGGACTACGAGCAGTACTTC.

Many counts were recorded for this clonotype. The gene calls are TRBV12-3 or TRBV12-4 and TRBJ2-3, with a possible D match to TRBD2 (6 bases). The CDR3 spans 16 residues. Trimming shortened V by 6 bases and J by 7 bases, and 23 bases separated the two germline ends. Here the CDR3 reads CASRSKGGGFLHTQYF. The CDR3 nucleotides are TGTGCCAGCAGGTCAAAGGGTGGAGGGTTTCTCCATACGCAGTATTTT.